At least ten counts were recorded for the clone carrying this T cell receptor beta chain. This sample is part of a study of blood T cells in healthy people across ages. CDR1 is SGHRS, CDR2 YFSETQ, per germline. The CDR3 spans 15 residues. V lost 6 bases and J lost 2; bases outside the gene matches: 8. Through a sample-barcoded 5' primer and a J-beta primer mix, a second PCR was run for about 6 to 11 cycles. TCRdb fed the 5' RACE reads into MiXCR, producing one record per CDR3 protein. The sample shows 600,000 or so distinct CDR3 sequences, about 30% of them seen only once. The chain couples TRBV5-1 to TRBJ2-5, with 9 bases that match TRBD2. Sequenced sample: blood. This receptor was taken from a woman older than 75 in good health. CDR3 sequence: CASTYTSGPQETQYF. CDR3 nucleotide sequence: TGCGCCAGCACGTATACTAGCGGGCCGCAAGAGACCCAGTACTTC.